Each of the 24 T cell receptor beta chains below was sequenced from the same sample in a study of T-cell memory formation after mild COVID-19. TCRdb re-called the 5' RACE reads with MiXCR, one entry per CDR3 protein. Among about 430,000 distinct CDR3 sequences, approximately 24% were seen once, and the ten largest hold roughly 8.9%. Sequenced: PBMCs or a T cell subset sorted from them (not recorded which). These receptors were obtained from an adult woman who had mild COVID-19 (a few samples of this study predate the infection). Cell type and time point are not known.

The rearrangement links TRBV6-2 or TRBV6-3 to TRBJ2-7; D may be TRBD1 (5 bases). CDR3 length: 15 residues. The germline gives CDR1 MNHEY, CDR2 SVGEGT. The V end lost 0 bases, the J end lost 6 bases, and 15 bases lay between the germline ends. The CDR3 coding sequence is TGTGCCAGCAGTTACTCACAGGTACGGACCGGCGAGCAGTACTTC. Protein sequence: CASSYSQVRTGEQYF.

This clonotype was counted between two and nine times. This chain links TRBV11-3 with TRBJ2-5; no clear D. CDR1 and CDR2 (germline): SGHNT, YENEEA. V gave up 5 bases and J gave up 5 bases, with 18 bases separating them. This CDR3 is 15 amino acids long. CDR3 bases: TGTGCCAGCAGCATCCCGGGTCCCCTAGGGGAGACCCAGTACTTC. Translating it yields CASSIPGPLGETQYF. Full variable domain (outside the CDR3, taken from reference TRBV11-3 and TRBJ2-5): EAGVVQSPRYKIIEKKQPVAFWCNPISGHNTLYWYLQNLGQGPELLIRYENEEAVDDSQLPKDRFSAERLKGVDSTLKIQPAELGDSAVYLCASSIPGPLGETQYFGPGTRLLVL.

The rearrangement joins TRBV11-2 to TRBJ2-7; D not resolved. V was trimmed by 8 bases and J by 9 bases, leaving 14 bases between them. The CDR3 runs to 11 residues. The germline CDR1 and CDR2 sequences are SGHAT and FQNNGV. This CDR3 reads CASSPSIRQYF. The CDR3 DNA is TGTGCCAGCTCCCCCTCGATCCGGCAGTACTTC. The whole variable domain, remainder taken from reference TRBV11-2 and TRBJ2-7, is EAGVAQSPRYKIIEKRQSVAFWCNPISGHATLYWYQQILGQGPKLLIQFQNNGVVDDSQLPKDRFSAERLKGVDSTLKIQPAKLEDSAVYLCASSPSIRQYFGPGTRLTVT.

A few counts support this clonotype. The CDR3 here is CASSTDRYQPQHF. CDR3 coding DNA: TGTGCCAGCAGTACCGACAGGTATCAGCCCCAGCATTTT. This sequence joins TRBV2 and TRBJ1-5; D may be TRBD1 (6 bases). Germline values: CDR1 SNHLY, CDR2 FYNNEI. The CDR3 has 13 amino acids. Trimming pared 5 bases from V and 5 bases from J, leaving 10 bases between.

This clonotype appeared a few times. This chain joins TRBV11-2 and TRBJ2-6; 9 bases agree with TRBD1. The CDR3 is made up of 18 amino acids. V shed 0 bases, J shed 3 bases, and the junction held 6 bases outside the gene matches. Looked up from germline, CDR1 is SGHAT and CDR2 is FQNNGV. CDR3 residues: CASSLDQPTGGGANVLTF. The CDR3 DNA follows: TGTGCCAGCAGCTTAGATCAGCCGACAGGGGGTGGGGCCAACGTCCTGACTTTC.

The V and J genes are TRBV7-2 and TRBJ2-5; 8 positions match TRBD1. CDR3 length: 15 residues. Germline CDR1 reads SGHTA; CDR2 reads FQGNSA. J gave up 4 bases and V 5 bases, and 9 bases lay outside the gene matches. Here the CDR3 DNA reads TGTGCCAGCAGCGTAGAACAGGGGGTGGTAGAGACCCAGTACTTC. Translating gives CASSVEQGVVETQYF.

The CDR3 here is CASSDSGGWHEQFF. The CDR3 DNA follows: TGTGCCAGCAGCGATAGCGGGGGATGGCATGAGCAGTTCTTC. V is TRBV12-3 or TRBV12-4 and J is TRBJ2-1, with 9 bases matching TRBD2. The CDR3 extends over 14 amino acids. Losses at the gene ends were 6 bases for V and 8 bases for J; bases not matched to a gene: 8.

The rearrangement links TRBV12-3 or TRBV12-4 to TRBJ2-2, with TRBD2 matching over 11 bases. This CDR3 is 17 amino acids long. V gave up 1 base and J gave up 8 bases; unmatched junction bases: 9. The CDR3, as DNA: TGTGCCAGCAGTTTAGGCCTAGCGGGGGGCAGGAGTGGGGAGCTGTTTTTT. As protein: CASSLGLAGGRSGELFF.

CDR3 amino acids: CASRVAGIRTDTQYF. Written as DNA, the CDR3 is TGTGCCAGCAGGGTAGCGGGAATCCGCACAGATACGCAGTATTTT. The chain employs TRBV2 and TRBJ2-3; 8 nucleotides line up with TRBD2. Germline V gene data show CDR1 as SNHLY and CDR2 as FYNNEI. The J segment lost 1 base and the V segment lost 6 bases, leaving 6 bases of the junction unmatched. This CDR3 comprises 15 residues.

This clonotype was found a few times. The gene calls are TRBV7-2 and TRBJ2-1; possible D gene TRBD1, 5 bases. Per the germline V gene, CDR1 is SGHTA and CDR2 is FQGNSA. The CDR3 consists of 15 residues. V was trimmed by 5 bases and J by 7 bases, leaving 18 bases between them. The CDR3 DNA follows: TGTGCCAGCAGCCGACGATCCCAGGGCCCTAATGAGCAGTTCTTC. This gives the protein CASSRRSQGPNEQFF. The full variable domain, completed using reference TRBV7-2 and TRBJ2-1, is GAGVSQSPSNKVTEKGKDVELRCDPISGHTALYWYRQSLGQGLEFLIYFQGNSAPDKSGLPSDRFSAERTGGSVSTLTIQRTQQEDSAVYLCASSRRSQGPNEQFFGPGTRLTVL.

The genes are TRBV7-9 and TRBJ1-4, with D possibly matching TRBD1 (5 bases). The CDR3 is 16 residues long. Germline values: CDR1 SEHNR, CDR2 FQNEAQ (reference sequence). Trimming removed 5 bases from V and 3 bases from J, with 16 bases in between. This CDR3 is CASSPGNGGSNEKLFF. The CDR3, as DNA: TGTGCCAGCAGCCCAGGCAATGGGGGATCTAATGAAAAACTGTTTTTT.

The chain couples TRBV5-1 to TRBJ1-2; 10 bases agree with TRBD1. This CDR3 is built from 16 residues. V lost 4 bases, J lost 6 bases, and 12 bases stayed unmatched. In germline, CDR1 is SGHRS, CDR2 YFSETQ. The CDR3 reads CASSPGWGQGKNGYTF. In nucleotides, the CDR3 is TGCGCCAGCAGCCCGGGGTGGGGACAGGGGAAGAATGGCTACACCTTC.

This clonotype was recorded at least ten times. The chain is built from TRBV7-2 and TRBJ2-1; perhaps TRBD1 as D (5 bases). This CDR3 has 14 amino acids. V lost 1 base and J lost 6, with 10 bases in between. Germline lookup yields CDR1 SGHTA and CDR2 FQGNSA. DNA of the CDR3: TGTGCCAGCAGCTTAGTGGGGCCGGGCAATGAGCAGTTCTTC. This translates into CASSLVGPGNEQFF.

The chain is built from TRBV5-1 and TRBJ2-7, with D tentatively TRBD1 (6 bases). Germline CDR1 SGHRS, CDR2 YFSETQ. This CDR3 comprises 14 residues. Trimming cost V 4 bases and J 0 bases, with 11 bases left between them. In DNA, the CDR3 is TGCGCCAGCAGCGGGACACGGAACTCCTACGAGCAGTACTTC. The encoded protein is CASSGTRNSYEQYF.

The CDR3 coding sequence is TGCAGTGCTAGTAGGACAGCCGCGTCCTACGAGCAGTACTTC. This gives the protein CSASRTAASYEQYF. The rearrangement links TRBV20-1 to TRBJ2-7; possible D gene TRBD1, 6 bases. The CDR3 length is 14 residues. In germline, CDR1 is DFQATT, CDR2 SNEGSKA (reference sequence). V was cut by 3 bases and J by 1 base, with 13 bases left in between.

The CDR3, as DNA: TGTGCCAGCAGCCGGGCGGGAGGGCCACGTGGCGAGCTGTTTTTT. Residues: CASSRAGGPRGELFF. The chain employs TRBV7-6 and TRBJ2-2; 9 bases are shared with TRBD2. J was trimmed by 11 bases and V by 5 bases; bases with no gene match: 12. Germline-derived CDR1 and CDR2 are SGHVS and FNYEAQ. This CDR3 has 15 amino acids.

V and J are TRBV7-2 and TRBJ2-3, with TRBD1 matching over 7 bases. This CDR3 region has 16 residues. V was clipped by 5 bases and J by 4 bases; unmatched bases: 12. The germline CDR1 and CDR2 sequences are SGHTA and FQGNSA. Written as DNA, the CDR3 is TGTGCCAGCAGCCCCCTCACTAGGGGGCGCGCAGATACGCAGTATTTT. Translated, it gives CASSPLTRGRADTQYF.

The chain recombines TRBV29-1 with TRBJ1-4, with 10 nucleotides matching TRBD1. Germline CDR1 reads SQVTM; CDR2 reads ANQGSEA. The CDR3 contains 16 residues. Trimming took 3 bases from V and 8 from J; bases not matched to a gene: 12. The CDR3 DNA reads TGCAGCGTTGATGAGGGACAGGGGATCGGTTGGGAAAAACTGTTTTTT. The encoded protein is CSVDEGQGIGWEKLFF.

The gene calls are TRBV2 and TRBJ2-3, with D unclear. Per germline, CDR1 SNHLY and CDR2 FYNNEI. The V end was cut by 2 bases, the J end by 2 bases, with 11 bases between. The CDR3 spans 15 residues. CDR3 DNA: TGTGCCAGCAGTGAAATACGGCAGGACACAGATACGCAGTATTTT. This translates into CASSEIRQDTDTQYF.

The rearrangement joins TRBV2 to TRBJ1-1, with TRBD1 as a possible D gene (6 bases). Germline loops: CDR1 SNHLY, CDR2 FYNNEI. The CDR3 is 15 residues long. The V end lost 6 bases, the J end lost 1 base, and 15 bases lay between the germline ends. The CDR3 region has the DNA TGTGCCAGCAGGGGGGAGGGGACACCGAACACTGAAGCTTTCTTT. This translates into CASRGEGTPNTEAFF. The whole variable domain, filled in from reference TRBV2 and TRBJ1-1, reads EPEVTQTPSHQVTQMGQEVILRCVPISNHLYFYWYRQILGQKVEFLVSFYNNEISEKSEIFDDQFSVERPDGSNFTLKIRSTKLEDSAMYFCASRGEGTPNTEAFFGQGTRLTVV.

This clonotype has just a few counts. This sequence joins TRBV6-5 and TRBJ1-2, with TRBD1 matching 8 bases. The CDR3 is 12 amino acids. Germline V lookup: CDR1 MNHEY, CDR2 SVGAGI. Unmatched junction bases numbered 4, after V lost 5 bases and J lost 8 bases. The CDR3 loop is CASSATGVGYTF. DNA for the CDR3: TGTGCCAGCAGTGCGACAGGGGTCGGCTACACCTTC.

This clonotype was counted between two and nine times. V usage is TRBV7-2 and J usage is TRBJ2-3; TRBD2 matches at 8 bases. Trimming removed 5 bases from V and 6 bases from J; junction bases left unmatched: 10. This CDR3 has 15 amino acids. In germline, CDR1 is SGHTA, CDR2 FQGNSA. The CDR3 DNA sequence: TGTGCCAGCAGCCGAAGCGGGGGAGGAAGGGATACGCAGTATTTT. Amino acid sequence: CASSRSGGGRDTQYF.

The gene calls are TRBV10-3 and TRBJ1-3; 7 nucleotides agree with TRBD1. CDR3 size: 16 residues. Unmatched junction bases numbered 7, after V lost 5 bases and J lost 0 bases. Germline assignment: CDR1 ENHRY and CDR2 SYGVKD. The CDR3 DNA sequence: TGTGCCATCAGTCGGACAGGCCTGAGCTCTGGAAACACCATATATTTT. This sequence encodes CAISRTGLSSGNTIYF.

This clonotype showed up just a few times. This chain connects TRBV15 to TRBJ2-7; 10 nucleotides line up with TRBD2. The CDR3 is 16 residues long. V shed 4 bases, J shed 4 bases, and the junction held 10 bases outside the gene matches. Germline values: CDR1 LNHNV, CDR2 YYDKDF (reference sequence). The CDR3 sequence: CATSKASSGSSYEQYF. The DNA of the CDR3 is TGTGCCACCAGCAAAGCATCTAGCGGGAGTTCTTACGAGCAGTACTTC.